This TCR beta chain appears in the sequencing data of a study of blood T cell repertoires in COVID-19. Germline V gene data show CDR1 as MDHEN and CDR2 as SYDVKM. V lost 2 bases to trimming and J lost 8 bases; unmatched junction nucleotides: 5. The CDR3 runs to 13 residues. In the authors' workflow: Amplification of reference gene primers provided the estimated nucleated cell counts. TCRdb's copy holds only in-frame clones and misses some; the assay was immunoSEQ multiplex PCR. V and J calls and clone size are given by that table; D and trimming were obtained from the DNA. This sample yields 250,000 to 300,000 clones, of which approximately 91% are seen a single time; roughly 10% belongs to the top ten.

The sample consisted of peripheral blood. This receptor was obtained from a woman in her twenties or thirties with COVID-19, enrolled during active disease. The V and J genes are TRBV28 and TRBJ1-2; 7 positions agree with TRBD1. CDR3 protein: CASSLRGLYGYTF. CDR3 DNA sequence: TGTGCCAGCAGTTTAAGGGGGCTCTACGGCTACACCTTC.